The next 9 T cell receptor beta chains were all read from a single sample in a study of Graves' ophthalmopathy and Graves' hyperthyroidism (dated by TCRdb to 2017 to 2018). Sequencing instrument: Illumina HiSeq 2000. For repertoire sequencing, TCR beta CDR3 regions were amplified from RNA transcripts. HTBI primers and the Qiagen OneStep RT-PCR kit were used in a first-round RT-PCR, which was followed by a second-round multiplex PCR, size selection and purification. In TCRdb, the public reads were trimmed at Q25 with fastp and aligned with MiXCR, with productive beta chains retained. Identical CDR3 protein sequences are pooled into one entry, listed with their most common genes and DNA. Across this sample there are over 500,000 distinct CDR3 sequences, with 22% seen only once. The biggest ten clones account for more than 5.5% of the sample. The specimen sequenced was peripheral blood. The source is a young woman with stable Graves' hyperthyroidism. Some clones in this sample may be carry-over from other donors' samples. Donor details come from another sample of the same person, matched by shared clones.

This sequence joins TRBV11-1 and TRBJ2-2; D assignment may be TRBD1 or TRBD2 (6 bases each). The CDR3 is 16 residues long. The V gene lost 2 bases and the J gene lost 4 bases, with 14 bases spanning the gap. Germline values: CDR1 SGHAT, CDR2 FQDESV (reference sequence). CDR3 bases: TGTGCCAGCAGCTTACAGACAGGAGGGGGCACCGGGGAGCTGTTTTTT. Its translation is CASSLQTGGGTGELFF.

This clonotype has at least ten counts. The genes are TRBV6-2 or TRBV6-3 and TRBJ1-6; no firm D call. The ends were cut back, 8 bases at V and 9 bases at J, with 14 bases in the middle. The CDR3 runs 13 residues. The germline gives CDR1 MNHEY, CDR2 SVGEGT. The CDR3 reads CASRWQEGSPLHF. CDR3 nucleotide sequence: TGTGCCAGCCGGTGGCAGGAAGGTTCACCCCTCCACTTT.

This clonotype was seen only a few times. The chain links TRBV7-9 to TRBJ2-2; weak D call: TRBD1 (6 bases). Deletions cut 8 bases from V and 6 bases from J, with 13 bases between. From germline, CDR1 is SEHNR and CDR2 FQNEAQ (reference sequence). CDR3 length: 13 residues. The CDR3 DNA sequence: TGTGCCAGCGGTCTAGCAGGGGCCGGGGAGCTGTTTTTT. Its translation is CASGLAGAGELFF. Filled out from reference TRBV7-9 and TRBJ2-2, the complete variable domain reads DTGVSQNPRHKITKRGQNVTFRCDPISEHNRLYWYRQTLGQGPEFLTYFQNEAQLEKSRLLSDRFSAERPKGSFSTLEIQRTEQGDSAMYLCASGLAGAGELFFGEGSRLTVL.

This clonotype appeared many times. The DNA for the CDR3 is TGTGCCAGCAGCCCCGACCGGTATCATAGCAATCAGCCCCAGCATTTT. The encoded protein is CASSPDRYHSNQPQHF. The V call is TRBV27, the J call TRBJ1-5, with no clear D. Per germline, CDR1 MNHEY and CDR2 SMNVEV (reference sequence). The CDR3 loop spans 16 amino acids. The V end was cut by 6 bases, the J end by 0 bases, with 15 bases between.

This clonotype showed up many times. The chain carries TRBV6-2 or TRBV6-3 and TRBJ2-5; a possible D gene is TRBD2 (6 bases). Looked up from germline, CDR1 is MNHEY and CDR2 is SVGEGT. This CDR3 is built from 15 residues. V was pared by 10 bases and J by 4 bases, with 22 bases between. The CDR3 loop reads CATPESLAVAETQYF. As DNA, the CDR3 is TGTGCCACCCCTGAAAGTTTAGCGGTGGCAGAGACCCAGTACTTC.

This clonotype was found a few times. The V gene is TRBV20-1, the J gene TRBJ2-7, with 9 positions matching TRBD2. CDR1 and CDR2 (germline): DFQATT, SNEGSKA (reference sequence). The CDR3 contains 16 residues. V shed 1 base and J 2 bases; nucleotides not matched to a gene: 9. This chain's CDR3 is CSARVQASGATYEQYF. As DNA, the CDR3 is TGCAGTGCTAGAGTGCAGGCTAGCGGGGCTACCTACGAGCAGTACTTC.

In its sample, this clonotype was seen many times. The chain couples TRBV29-1 to TRBJ1-2; no clear D. Germline CDR1 reads SQVTM; CDR2 reads ANQGSEA. The CDR3 is 12 amino acids. V lost 6 bases and J lost 4, with 12 bases in between. CDR3 in DNA: TGCAGCGTGCCGGGCCCCCCCTATGGCTACACCTTC. Translation gives CSVPGPPYGYTF.

This clonotype was seen ten or more times. This chain joins TRBV7-2 and TRBJ1-1; unclear D gene. The CDR3 runs to 13 residues. Germline CDR1 and CDR2: SGHTA and FQGNSA. V dropped 2 bases and J dropped 0 bases, with 4 bases sitting between them. CDR3 amino acids: CASSLTLNTEAFF. In DNA, the CDR3 is TGTGCCAGCAGCTTAACCTTGAACACTGAAGCTTTCTTT.

This clonotype was recorded many times. The gene calls are TRBV6-2 or TRBV6-3 and TRBJ2-5, with TRBD1 matching 10 bases. CDR1 and CDR2 (germline): MNHEY, SVGEGT. The CDR3 has 13 residues. V was clipped by 6 bases and J by 7 bases; unmatched bases: 5. CDR3 nucleotides: TGTGCCAGCAGCGACAGGGGGCGAGGGACCCAGTACTTC. It encodes CASSDRGRGTQYF.